These 15 T cell receptor beta chains were sequenced from one sample in a study of OX40 agonist ivuxolimab in advanced cancers. Profiled with immunoSEQ multiplex PCR; TCRdb holds only in-frame clones, not every one. The sample lists fewer than 90,000 clones, around 86% seen once, with about 3.4% in the top ten. Here the sequenced sample was CD4+ or CD8+ T cells sorted from blood, taken in a trial of the OX40 agonist ivuxolimab. These TCRs come from an adult with an advanced solid tumor such as melanoma, head and neck, liver or kidney cancer.

The chain joins TRBV6-5 to TRBJ1-1; D unresolved. Germline loops: CDR1 MNHEY, CDR2 SVGAGI. This CDR3 comprises 14 residues. V was cut by 3 bases and J by 6 bases, with 14 bases left in between. CDR3 in DNA: TGTGCCAGCAGTTATACTCCTCAGAGATCTGAAGCTTTCTTT. Amino acid sequence: CASSYTPQRSEAFF.

The chain is built from TRBV7-9 and TRBJ2-2, with 9 positions matching TRBD2. V shed 3 bases and J 11 bases; nucleotides not matched to a gene: 13. Germline lookup yields CDR1 SEHNR and CDR2 FQNEAQ (reference sequence). This CDR3 is 16 amino acids long. The CDR3: CASSFRGTSPGGELFF. CDR3 bases: TGTGCCAGCAGCTTCCGAGGGACTAGCCCGGGCGGAGAGCTGTTTTTT.

V usage is TRBV28 and J usage is TRBJ1-5; 9 positions match TRBD1. The ends lost 7 bases at V and 4 bases at J; junction bases unmatched: 8. The CDR3 covers 15 residues. CDR1 is MDHEN, CDR2 SYDVKM, per germline. CDR3 sequence (DNA): TGTGCCAGCATTCCACGGGACAGGGTGAATCAGCCCCAGCATTTT. It is translated as CASIPRDRVNQPQHF.

The V and J genes are TRBV30 and TRBJ1-1; D gene ambiguous. The germline V and J ends were trimmed by 2 bases and 0 bases, with 4 bases remaining between them. Germline CDR1 and CDR2: GTSNPN and SVGIG (reference sequence). This CDR3 is 12 amino acids long. The CDR3 DNA reads as TGTGCCTGGAGTCAAGTGAACACTGAAGCTTTCTTT. It codes for CAWSQVNTEAFF.

The rearrangement links TRBV5-1 to TRBJ2-2; unclear D gene. V dropped 0 bases and J dropped 7 bases, with 7 bases sitting between them. Germline V gene sequence: CDR1 SGHRS, CDR2 YFSETQ. CDR3 size: 13 residues. The CDR3 protein is CASSLEYNGELFF. The CDR3 nucleotides read TGCGCCAGCAGCTTGGAGTATAACGGGGAGCTGTTTTTT.

J is TRBJ1-2 and V is TRBV27; the D gene is possibly TRBD1 (5 bases). The CDR3 is 15 amino acids. Germline CDR1 reads MNHEY; CDR2 reads SMNVEV (reference sequence). The V and J ends lost 7 bases and 2 bases respectively, with 17 bases between them. CDR3 coding DNA: TGTGCCAGCACCCATGGGAGGGGAGCCAACTATGGCTACACCTTC. Its protein product is CASTHGRGANYGYTF.

J is TRBJ2-3 and V is TRBV30; 7 bases match TRBD1. The CDR3 covers 14 residues. The V segment lost 5 bases and the J segment 5 bases; nucleotides outside the gene matches: 10. The germline gives CDR1 GTSNPN, CDR2 SVGIG (reference sequence). The CDR3 region is CAWATGLGRDTQYF. The DNA of the CDR3 is TGTGCCTGGGCGACAGGGTTGGGGCGAGATACGCAGTATTTT.

The J gene is TRBJ1-1, the V gene TRBV11-3; D call uncertain. Per the germline V gene, CDR1 is SGHNT and CDR2 is YENEEA. This CDR3 has 15 residues. The V end lost 5 bases, the J end lost 6 bases, and 19 bases lay between the germline ends. CDR3 DNA: TGTGCCAGCAGCCCCCTACGCGGGATTAAACCTGAAGCTTTCTTT. Its protein is CASSPLRGIKPEAFF.

V gene TRBV9 combines with J gene TRBJ2-7, with D perhaps TRBD1 or TRBD2 (7 bases each). The CDR3 is made up of 15 amino acids. Trimming pared 4 bases from V and 2 bases from J, leaving 16 bases between. Per germline, CDR1 SGDLS and CDR2 YYNGEE. The CDR3, as DNA: TGTGCCAGCAGCCCCCAGGGGGGGGCGGCCTACGAGCAGTACTTC. It yields the protein CASSPQGGAAYEQYF.

The genes are TRBV6-5 and TRBJ2-1; TRBD2 matches 9 bases. Per germline, CDR1 MNHEY and CDR2 SVGAGI. The CDR3 totals 14 residues. The trim removed 5 bases at V and 4 bases at J, leaving 3 bases unmatched. Written as DNA, the CDR3 is TGTGCCAGCAGTGAGACTAGCGGATACAATGAGCAGTTCTTC. Its protein product is CASSETSGYNEQFF.

The CDR3 spells CASSFRGSGDHSYEQYF. CDR3 nucleotide sequence: TGTGCCAGCAGCTTTCGGGGTAGCGGGGATCACTCCTACGAGCAGTACTTC. V usage is TRBV7-2 and J usage is TRBJ2-7; 8 bases are a match to TRBD2. Germline trimming cut 3 bases from V and 0 bases from J; bases unmatched to any gene: 10. The CDR3 spans 17 residues. CDR1 is SGHTA, CDR2 FQGNSA, per germline.

V gene TRBV7-9 combines with J gene TRBJ2-1; 13 bases fit TRBD2. V lost 3 bases to trimming and J lost 3 bases; unmatched junction nucleotides: 2. In germline, CDR1 is SEHNR, CDR2 FQNEAQ (reference sequence). This CDR3 comprises 16 residues. The CDR3 loop is CASSLGLAGLYNEQFF. The CDR3 bases are TGTGCCAGCAGCTTGGGACTAGCGGGACTCTACAATGAGCAGTTCTTC. The full variable domain, its missing parts supplied by reference TRBV7-9 and TRBJ2-1, is DTGVSQNPRHKITKRGQNVTFRCDPISEHNRLYWYRQTLGQGPEFLTYFQNEAQLEKSRLLSDRFSAERPKGSFSTLEIQRTEQGDSAMYLCASSLGLAGLYNEQFFGPGTRLTVL.

This clone has a handful of counts. V gene TRBV4-3 combines with J gene TRBJ2-3, with D possibly TRBD1 on 6 matching bases. The V gene's germline CDR1 is LGHNA and CDR2 YSLEER. Trimming pared 0 bases from V and 3 bases from J, leaving 13 bases between. The CDR3 sequence is 16 residues long. In DNA form, the CDR3 reads TGCGCCAGCAGCCAAGATACGGGACAAATAACAGATACGCAGTATTTT. As protein: CASSQDTGQITDTQYF.

The chain employs TRBV11-2 and TRBJ2-3; possible D gene TRBD2, 6 bases. The CDR3 has 12 residues. Germline CDR1 SGHAT, CDR2 FQNNGV. V lost 8 bases to trimming and J lost 6 bases, with 12 bases between them. CDR3 residues: CASRVGGDTQYF. As DNA, the CDR3 is TGTGCCAGCCGGGTAGGAGGGGATACGCAGTATTTT. Full variable domain (missing parts from reference TRBV11-2 and TRBJ2-3): EAGVAQSPRYKIIEKRQSVAFWCNPISGHATLYWYQQILGQGPKLLIQFQNNGVVDDSQLPKDRFSAERLKGVDSTLKIQPAKLEDSAVYLCASRVGGDTQYFGPGTRLTVL.

The rearrangement uses TRBV7-9 and TRBJ2-3, with 9 bases that match TRBD2. Germline V lookup: CDR1 SEHNR, CDR2 FQNEAQ (reference sequence). V shed 4 bases and J 3 bases; nucleotides not matched to a gene: 8. The length of the CDR3 is 16 residues. As DNA, the CDR3 is TGTGCCAGCAGCTCCGGACTAGCGAGTTTAACAGATACGCAGTATTTT. Protein: CASSSGLASLTDTQYF.